The clone carrying this T cell receptor beta chain was counted a few times. What it recognizes is unknown. The sample belongs to a study of cytomegalovirus exposure and HLA in healthy donors. Findings and caveats of the study: One variant, a missense change in DCLRE1C, was linked in a later analysis to TCR beta V- and J-gene trimming. Follow-up analysis seemed to connect common viral pathogens with several of the most significant clusters identified.

Primers for the PCR totalled 60 Vbeta and 13 Jbeta. Clones were sequenced by immunoSEQ multiplex PCR, and TCRdb holds only the in-frame ones, with some missing. The sample contains some 160,000 clones, over 75% of which appear only once. Germline V gene lookup returns CDR1 MGHRA and CDR2 YSYEKL. V lost 4 bases to trimming and J lost 7 bases; unmatched junction nucleotides: 3. The CDR3 runs 15 residues. The gene calls are TRBV4-1 and TRBJ2-1; 14 bases align to TRBD2. The receptor was derived from a woman under 40 in good health and CMV-seronegative. The sequencing input was PBMCs. This CDR3 reads CASSPGLAGENEQFF. The CDR3 nucleotides read TGCGCCAGCAGCCCGGGACTAGCGGGAGAAAATGAGCAGTTCTTC.